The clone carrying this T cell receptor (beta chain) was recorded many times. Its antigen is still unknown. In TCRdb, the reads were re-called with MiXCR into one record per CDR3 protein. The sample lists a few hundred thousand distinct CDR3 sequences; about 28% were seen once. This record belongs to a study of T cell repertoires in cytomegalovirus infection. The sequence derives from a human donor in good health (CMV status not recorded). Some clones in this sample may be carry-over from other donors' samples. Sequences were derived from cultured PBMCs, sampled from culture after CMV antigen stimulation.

This CDR3 reads CASTPERSEYDTDTQYF. CDR3 nucleotides: TGTGCCAGCACCCCAGAAAGGAGCGAATACGACACAGATACGCAGTATTTT. The chain has TRBV7-2 and TRBJ2-3; no definite D call. The length of the CDR3 is 17 residues. Per germline, CDR1 SGHTA and CDR2 FQGNSA. V gave up 7 bases and J gave up 2 bases, with 22 bases separating them.